This entry lists 30 T cell receptor beta chains sequenced from one sample in a study of blood T cell repertoires in COVID-19. Using immunoSEQ multiplex PCR, the repertoire was profiled, and TCRdb retains in-frame clones only, with some absent. The sample has roughly 100,000 clones, roughly 84% seen once. The sequenced material came from peripheral blood. These TCRs come from a man aged 70 or older with active or convalescent COVID-19.

This chain connects TRBV9 to TRBJ1-6, with no clear D. Germline V gene data show CDR1 as SGDLS and CDR2 as YYNGEE. CDR3 length: 16 residues. Deletions cut 0 bases from V and 10 bases from J, with 17 bases between. CDR3 coding DNA: TGTGCCAGCAGCGTAGGGAGGGCAGGATCGGACTCACCCCTCCACTTT. Its translation: CASSVGRAGSDSPLHF.

The chain recombines TRBV2 with TRBJ1-1; D call uncertain. Germline loops: CDR1 SNHLY, CDR2 FYNNEI. The CDR3 runs 17 residues. The ends were cut back, 6 bases at V and 0 bases at J, with 20 bases in the middle. DNA of the CDR3: TGTGCCAGCAGCAAAATTCGAACTCCCGCCTTGAACACTGAAGCTTTCTTT. This sequence encodes CASSKIRTPALNTEAFF.

This rearrangement joins TRBV7-9 to TRBJ1-1; D might be TRBD1 (5 bases). CDR1 SEHNR and CDR2 FQNEAQ come from the germline V gene (reference sequence). V dropped 5 bases and J dropped 7 bases, with 17 bases sitting between them. The CDR3 has 14 amino acids. The CDR3 DNA reads TGTGCCAGCAGCCCCGCCTGGGGCTTCAGTGAAGCTTTCTTT. Its protein product is CASSPAWGFSEAFF.

V is TRBV5-1 and J is TRBJ1-3, with D tentatively TRBD1 (5 bases). The CDR3 runs to 14 residues. Trimming stripped 4 bases from V and 0 bases from J, with 8 bases between. Germline lookup yields CDR1 SGHRS and CDR2 YFSETQ. CDR3 coding DNA: TGCGCCAGCAGCCTGGACATCTCTGGAAACACCATATATTTT. As protein: CASSLDISGNTIYF. Full variable domain (remainder filled in from reference TRBV5-1 and TRBJ1-3): KAGVTQTPRYLIKTRGQQVTLSCSPISGHRSVSWYQQTPGQGLQFLFEYFSETQRNKGNFPGRFSGRQFSNSRSEMNVSTLELGDSALYLCASSLDISGNTIYFGEGSWLTVV.

This clone occurred once. The rearrangement uses TRBV2 and TRBJ2-5; D not certain. The CDR3 has 13 residues. Deletions cut 3 bases from V and 5 bases from J, with 10 bases between. Germline V gene data show CDR1 as SNHLY and CDR2 as FYNNEI. The CDR3 is CASSDQNIETQYF. In DNA form, the CDR3 reads TGTGCCAGCAGTGATCAGAACATCGAGACCCAGTACTTC.

This sequence joins TRBV9 and TRBJ2-2; no clear D. Germline values: CDR1 SGDLS, CDR2 YYNGEE. With 1 base removed from V and 0 bases from J, the gap between germline ends came to 10 bases. CDR3 size: 16 residues. CDR3 amino acids: CASSVRPPPNTGELFF. Written as DNA, the CDR3 is TGTGCCAGCAGCGTACGTCCCCCCCCGAACACCGGGGAGCTGTTTTTT. Full variable domain (missing parts from reference TRBV9 and TRBJ2-2): DSGVTQTPKHLITATGQRVTLRCSPRSGDLSVYWYQQSLDQGLQFLIQYYNGEERAKGNILERFSAQQFPDLHSELNLSSLELGDSALYFCASSVRPPPNTGELFFGEGSRLTVL.

Regarding this clone: This sample also contains other DNA sequences that code for the same CDR3. The gene calls are TRBV5-1 and TRBJ2-7; 10 bases line up with TRBD1. The ends lost 0 bases at V and 3 bases at J; junction bases unmatched: 0. CDR1 SGHRS and CDR2 YFSETQ come from the germline V gene. This CDR3 has 14 amino acids. This CDR3 reads CASSLGTGGYEQYF. Here the CDR3 DNA reads TGCGCCAGCAGCTTGGGGACAGGGGGCTACGAGCAGTACTTC. Looking up the rest from reference TRBV5-1 and TRBJ2-7 gives the full variable domain: KAGVTQTPRYLIKTRGQQVTLSCSPISGHRSVSWYQQTPGQGLQFLFEYFSETQRNKGNFPGRFSGRQFSNSRSEMNVSTLELGDSALYLCASSLGTGGYEQYFGPGTRLTVT.

This chain joins TRBV30 and TRBJ1-1, with a weak D call TRBD1 (6 bases). Trimming cost V 7 bases and J 6 bases, with 15 bases left between them. CDR1 GTSNPN and CDR2 SVGIG come from the germline V gene (reference sequence). The CDR3 covers 12 residues. The CDR3 is CAYGREGAEAFF. CDR3 coding DNA: TGTGCCTATGGACGGGAGGGGGCTGAAGCTTTCTTT.

About this clone itself: Its ends do not fully match the called genes, so a read error is possible. V gene TRBV2 combines with J gene TRBJ2-7; 7 bases align to TRBD1. This CDR3 has 12 amino acids. CDR1 and CDR2 from the germline V gene are SNHLY and FYNNEI. As DNA, the CDR3 is TGTGCCAGCAGTGATCTACGACAGGGTGGGGACTTC. This translates into CASSDLRQGGDF.

This chain links TRBV7-2 with TRBJ1-6; D is unresolved. The V gene's germline CDR1 is SGHTA and CDR2 FQGNSA. V was cut by 5 bases and J by 6 bases, with 20 bases left in between. The CDR3 is 17 amino acids. The DNA for the CDR3 is TGTGCCAGCAGCCCCTCGAGGACGGAGGGATTTAATTCACCCCTCCACTTT. This gives the protein CASSPSRTEGFNSPLHF.

This clone was seen more than once but under ten times. V is TRBV7-2 and J is TRBJ1-1; TRBD1 matches 7 bases. Germline trimming cut 5 bases from V and 1 base from J; bases unmatched to any gene: 4. This CDR3 region has 14 residues. Germline V gene data show CDR1 as SGHTA and CDR2 as FQGNSA. For the CDR3, the DNA is TGTGCCAGCAGCCCGGGACAGTCGAACACTGAAGCTTTCTTT. Encoded protein: CASSPGQSNTEAFF.

The chain couples TRBV6-1 to TRBJ1-2; no clear D. Germline V gives CDR1 MNHNS, CDR2 SASEGT. V was cut by 0 bases and J by 4 bases, with 15 bases left in between. The CDR3 consists of 16 residues. In DNA, the CDR3 is TGTGCCAGCAGTGAAGCGCGGGCCCGGGAGGGCTATGGCTACACCTTC. Protein sequence: CASSEARAREGYGYTF.

Written as DNA, the CDR3 is TGTGCCACCAGTGACTCCGGACTTGATCAGCCCCAGCATTTT. It encodes CATSDSGLDQPQHF. J is TRBJ1-5 and V is TRBV24-1; no reliable D call. The CDR3 extends over 14 amino acids. V was clipped by 4 bases and J by 5 bases, with 11 bases between them. The germline V gene encodes CDR1 KGHDR and CDR2 SFDVKD.

The J gene is TRBJ2-2, the V gene TRBV19; 7 bases agree with TRBD1. The CDR3 is made up of 17 amino acids. V lost 8 bases to trimming and J lost 0 bases; unmatched junction nucleotides: 12. CDR1 is LNHDA and CDR2 is SQIVND in the germline V gene (reference sequence). The CDR3 region is CASRGPRGTANTGELFF. Here the CDR3 DNA reads TGTGCCAGTCGAGGACCAAGGGGGACAGCGAACACCGGGGAGCTGTTTTTT.

CDR3 residues: CASRGTGVRTDTQYF. The CDR3 coding sequence is TGTGCCAGCAGAGGAACAGGGGTTCGCACAGATACGCAGTATTTT. This chain uses TRBV2 with TRBJ2-3; TRBD1 aligns across 7 bases. Looked up from germline, CDR1 is SNHLY and CDR2 is FYNNEI. This CDR3 comprises 15 residues. Unmatched junction bases numbered 7, after V lost 6 bases and J lost 1 base.

The chain uses TRBV6-2 or TRBV6-3 and TRBJ2-2; tentative D call: TRBD1 (6 bases). Trimming cost V 4 bases and J 4 bases, with 22 bases left between them. The CDR3 sequence is 18 residues long. Germline V lookup: CDR1 MNHEY, CDR2 SVGEGT. CDR3 amino acids: CASSSNSRTAISTGELFF. The CDR3 nucleotides read TGTGCCAGCAGTTCCAACTCCCGGACAGCCATCTCCACCGGGGAGCTGTTTTTT.

This clone appeared a few times. J is TRBJ1-6 and V is TRBV5-1; D unclear. V dropped 2 bases and J dropped 5 bases, with 11 bases sitting between them. The V gene's germline CDR1 is SGHRS and CDR2 YFSETQ. The CDR3 length is 15 residues. CDR3 sequence reads: CASSFAGWDNSPLHF. The CDR3 region has the DNA TGCGCCAGCAGCTTTGCGGGATGGGATAATTCACCCCTCCACTTT.

The V call is TRBV10-3, the J call TRBJ2-6; TRBD1 matches at 7 bases. CDR1 and CDR2 (germline): ENHRY, SYGVKD. Unmatched junction bases numbered 5, after V lost 0 bases and J lost 0 bases. The CDR3 is made up of 18 amino acids. The CDR3 nucleotides are TGTGCCATCAGTGAGTCGGGACAGCTAAGCTCTGGGGCCAACGTCCTGACTTTC. This gives the protein CAISESGQLSSGANVLTF.

This clone came up once. As DNA, the CDR3 is TGTGCCAGCAGCGTAGGGTTGCGGGGGGGCCCTGAAGATACGCAGTATTTT. Protein product: CASSVGLRGGPEDTQYF. The chain employs TRBV9 and TRBJ2-3; TRBD2 agrees at 9 bases. The CDR3 runs 17 residues. The ends lost 0 bases at V and 5 bases at J; junction bases unmatched: 10. Per germline, CDR1 SGDLS and CDR2 YYNGEE.

The rearrangement links TRBV5-1 to TRBJ1-1; D unclear. The CDR3 spans 17 residues. V lost 0 bases, J lost 2 bases, and 17 bases lay in between. Germline CDR1 and CDR2: SGHRS and YFSETQ. DNA for the CDR3: TGCGCCAGCAGCTTGGTTGCGGGTCCGGCTATTAACACTGAAGCTTTCTTT. Translation gives CASSLVAGPAINTEAFF. Together with reference TRBV5-1 and TRBJ1-1, the CDR3 gives the full variable domain: KAGVTQTPRYLIKTRGQQVTLSCSPISGHRSVSWYQQTPGQGLQFLFEYFSETQRNKGNFPGRFSGRQFSNSRSEMNVSTLELGDSALYLCASSLVAGPAINTEAFFGQGTRLTVV.

This clone was found a few times. This chain connects TRBV7-9 to TRBJ1-3; D is unclear. The germline gives CDR1 SEHNR, CDR2 FQNEAQ (reference sequence). This CDR3 spans 14 amino acids. Trimming shortened V by 1 base and J by 4 bases, and 8 bases separated the two germline ends. CDR3 residues: CASSLGERGNTIYF. In DNA, the CDR3 is TGTGCCAGCAGCTTAGGGGAGAGAGGAAACACCATATATTTT.

V is TRBV5-1 and J is TRBJ1-2; 8 bases map to TRBD1. V lost 4 bases and J lost 0; bases outside the gene matches: 2. CDR1 SGHRS and CDR2 YFSETQ come from the germline V gene. The CDR3 spans 14 residues. In nucleotides, the CDR3 is TGCGCCAGCAGCGTGGGACAGGCTAACTATGGCTACACCTTC. Encoded protein: CASSVGQANYGYTF.

The CDR3 sequence is CASTTGVSGNTIYF. CDR3 DNA sequence: TGTGCCAGCACCACAGGGGTATCTGGAAACACCATATATTTT. V and J are TRBV2 and TRBJ1-3; 7 nucleotides line up with TRBD1. The V segment lost 7 bases and the J segment 1 base; nucleotides outside the gene matches: 4. Germline values: CDR1 SNHLY, CDR2 FYNNEI. The CDR3 length is 14 residues.

This clone was seen a single time. The chain links TRBV30 to TRBJ2-5; D is possibly TRBD2 (7 bases). Germline V lookup: CDR1 GTSNPN, CDR2 SVGIG (reference sequence). Trimming stripped 0 bases from V and 4 bases from J, with 12 bases between. The CDR3 loop spans 14 amino acids. The CDR3 bases are TGTGCCTGGAGTGTTGGGGGGGCGGGAGAGACCCAGTACTTC. It translates to CAWSVGGAGETQYF.

The CDR3 reads CASSGTSGGTDTQYF. The CDR3 nucleotides are TGTGCCAGCAGCGGCACTAGCGGGGGCACAGATACGCAGTATTTT. This rearrangement joins TRBV5-4 to TRBJ2-3, with 10 bases matching TRBD2. Germline lookup yields CDR1 SGHNT and CDR2 YYREEE (reference sequence). Trimming at V came to 4 bases and at J to 1 base, leaving 3 bases not matched to a gene. The CDR3 totals 15 residues. Using reference TRBV5-4 and TRBJ2-3 for the parts outside the CDR3, the full variable domain is ETGVTQSPTHLIKTRGQQVTLRCSSQSGHNTVSWYQQALGQGPQFIFQYYREEENGRGNFPPRFSGLQFPNYSSELNVNALELDDSALYLCASSGTSGGTDTQYFGPGTRLTVL.

CDR3 sequence: CASSYSRGSSSSPLHF. CDR3 sequence (DNA): TGTGCCAGCAGTTACTCGCGCGGATCCTCGTCTTCACCCCTCCACTTT. The chain recombines TRBV6-5 with TRBJ1-6; D is unclear. Germline values: CDR1 MNHEY, CDR2 SVGAGI. The V gene lost 0 bases and the J gene lost 9 bases, with 15 bases spanning the gap. The CDR3 loop spans 16 amino acids.

The rearrangement joins TRBV2 to TRBJ1-4; 11 nucleotides agree with TRBD1. V shed 8 bases, J shed 5 bases, and the junction held 4 bases outside the gene matches. The germline CDR1 and CDR2 sequences are SNHLY and FYNNEI. CDR3 length: 14 residues. CDR3 amino acids: CASDRTGGNEKLFF. In DNA form, the CDR3 reads TGTGCCAGCGACAGGACAGGGGGCAATGAAAAACTGTTTTTT.

J is TRBJ1-4 and V is TRBV2, with 9 bases that match TRBD1. Germline V gene sequence: CDR1 SNHLY, CDR2 FYNNEI. Trimming at V came to 3 bases and at J to 5 bases, leaving 4 bases not matched to a gene. CDR3 length equals 15 residues. The CDR3 DNA follows: TGTGCCAGCAGTGATACAGGGGGCGCAAATGAAAAACTGTTTTTT. Translating it yields CASSDTGGANEKLFF.

The sample holds one count of this clone. This chain uses TRBV2 with TRBJ1-2; the D gene is possibly TRBD1 (6 bases). Per the germline V gene, CDR1 is SNHLY and CDR2 is FYNNEI. Trimming removed 6 bases from V and 3 bases from J, with 14 bases in between. CDR3 length: 14 residues. CDR3 in amino acids: CASSTQGSDYGYTF. As DNA, the CDR3 is TGTGCCAGCAGCACACAGGGTTCAGACTATGGCTACACCTTC.

The chain carries TRBV11-1 and TRBJ2-3; D may be TRBD2 (5 bases). The CDR3 consists of 12 residues. V was clipped by 5 bases and J by 4 bases, with 7 bases between them. Germline V CDR1 and CDR2: SGHAT, FQDESV (reference sequence). For the CDR3, the DNA is TGTGCCAGCAGCCCTAGCCCAGATACGCAGTATTTT. Protein sequence: CASSPSPDTQYF. The complete variable domain, with remaining parts taken from reference TRBV11-1 and TRBJ2-3, reads EAEVAQSPRYKITEKSQAVAFWCDPISGHATLYWYRQILGQGPELLVQFQDESVVDDSQLPKDRFSAERLKGVDSTLKIQPAELGDSAMYLCASSPSPDTQYFGPGTRLTVL.